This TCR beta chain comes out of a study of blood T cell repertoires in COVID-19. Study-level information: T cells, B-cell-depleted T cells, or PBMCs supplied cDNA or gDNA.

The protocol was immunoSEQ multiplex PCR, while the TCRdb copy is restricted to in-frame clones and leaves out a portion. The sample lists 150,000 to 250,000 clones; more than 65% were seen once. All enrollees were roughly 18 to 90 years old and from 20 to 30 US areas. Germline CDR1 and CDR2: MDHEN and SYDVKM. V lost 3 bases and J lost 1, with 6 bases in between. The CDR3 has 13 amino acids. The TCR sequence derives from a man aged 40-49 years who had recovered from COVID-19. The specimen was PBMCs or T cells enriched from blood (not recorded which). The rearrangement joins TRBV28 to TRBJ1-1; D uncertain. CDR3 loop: CASSFRGNTEAFF. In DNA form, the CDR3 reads TGTGCCAGCAGTTTTCGGGGGAACACTGAAGCTTTCTTT.